A single sample gave rise to the 13 T cell receptor beta chains below, sequenced in a study of cytomegalovirus exposure and HLA in healthy donors. The study ran its PCR with 60 Vbeta and 13 Jbeta primers. The protocol was immunoSEQ multiplex PCR, while the TCRdb copy is restricted to in-frame clones and leaves out a portion. This repertoire shows over 200,000 clones, 70% to 90% found once; its top ten account for 1.3%. What was sequenced was PBMCs. These receptors were obtained from a human donor in good health.

This rearrangement joins TRBV14 to TRBJ2-1; TRBD2 is a possible D gene (5 bases). V lost 4 bases and J 13 bases, leaving 20 bases between the germline ends. This CDR3 has 14 residues. Germline V gene lookup returns CDR1 SGHDN and CDR2 FVKESK. The chain's CDR3 is CASSLSSIRRLQFF. The CDR3 bases are TGTGCCAGCAGCCTGTCGTCGATCCGGAGGTTACAGTTCTTC.

This chain links TRBV4-2 with TRBJ2-1; TRBD2 aligns across 12 bases. After removal of 2 bases from V and 6 bases from J, the junction contained 5 bases not matched to a gene. In germline, CDR1 is LGHNA, CDR2 YNFKEQ. The CDR3 sequence is 16 residues long. The CDR3 here is CASSQRLAGEGNEQFF. The DNA for the CDR3 is TGTGCCAGCAGCCAACGACTAGCGGGAGAGGGCAATGAGCAGTTCTTC.

The chain has TRBV7-3 and TRBJ2-7, with 9 bases that match TRBD2. Germline CDR1 reads SGHTA; CDR2 reads FQGTGA. There are 17 residues in the CDR3. The junction had 10 bases not matched to a gene; V was cut back by 4 bases and J by 0 bases. The CDR3 sequence is CASSSKTSGRDSYEQYF. CDR3 DNA: TGTGCCAGCAGCTCCAAAACTAGCGGGCGGGACTCCTACGAGCAGTACTTC.

CDR3 in amino acids: CASSVGLAGKETQYF. The CDR3 DNA is TGTGCCAGCAGCGTAGGACTAGCGGGAAAAGAGACCCAGTACTTC. The J gene is TRBJ2-5, the V gene TRBV7-3; 12 bases align to TRBD2. The germline CDR1 and CDR2 sequences are SGHTA and FQGTGA. V was pared by 5 bases and J by 3 bases, with 4 bases of the junction left unmatched. This CDR3 is built from 15 residues.

This clone was seen a few times. The rearrangement joins TRBV2 to TRBJ2-3; 10 nucleotides align to TRBD2. This CDR3 comprises 14 residues. The germline gives CDR1 SNHLY, CDR2 FYNNEI. Trimming cost V 7 bases and J 3 bases; bases outside gene matches: 4. CDR3 in amino acids: CASIQGLATDTQYF. The CDR3 bases are TGTGCCAGCATTCAGGGACTAGCGACAGATACGCAGTATTTT.

This rearrangement joins TRBV29-1 to TRBJ1-2; D unclear. CDR3 size: 13 residues. The germline V and J ends were trimmed by 3 bases and 2 bases, with 10 bases remaining between them. Germline values: CDR1 SQVTM, CDR2 ANQGSEA. As DNA, the CDR3 is TGCAGCGTTGACTTCGTGGAGAACTATGGCTACACCTTC. Protein sequence: CSVDFVENYGYTF.

This clone was observed once. The rearrangement links TRBV28 to TRBJ2-7; 8 nucleotides align to TRBD1. Germline loops: CDR1 MDHEN, CDR2 SYDVKM. The CDR3 has 14 amino acids. The V segment lost 3 bases and the J segment 4 bases; nucleotides outside the gene matches: 5. The CDR3 is CASSFRDRPYEQYF. In DNA, the CDR3 is TGTGCCAGCAGTTTTCGGGACAGGCCGTACGAGCAGTACTTC.

The chain has TRBV4-1 and TRBJ2-5; 7 nucleotides align to TRBD1. V was clipped by 4 bases and J by 1 base; unmatched bases: 3. Germline CDR1 MGHRA, CDR2 YSYEKL. CDR3 length: 14 residues. CDR3: CASSPRTGQETQYF. In nucleotides, the CDR3 is TGCGCCAGCAGCCCGAGGACAGGCCAAGAGACCCAGTACTTC.

The chain carries TRBV7-9 and TRBJ2-7; TRBD2 aligns across 8 bases. CDR3 length: 13 amino acids. V lost 0 bases to trimming and J lost 7 bases; unmatched junction nucleotides: 2. CDR1 and CDR2 from the germline V gene are SEHNR and FQNEAQ (reference sequence). The CDR3 nucleotides are TGTGCCAGCAGCTTAGCGGCGGGAGGAGAGCAGTACTTC. Its protein is CASSLAAGGEQYF.

This chain joins TRBV9 and TRBJ2-7; tentative D call: TRBD1 (7 bases). With 0 bases removed from V and 2 bases from J, the gap between germline ends came to 15 bases. Germline CDR1 reads SGDLS; CDR2 reads YYNGEE. This CDR3 comprises 16 residues. CDR3 loop: CASSVGGTASAYEQYF. The DNA for the CDR3 is TGTGCCAGCAGCGTAGGCGGGACAGCCTCAGCCTACGAGCAGTACTTC. Supplemented by reference TRBV9 and TRBJ2-7, the full variable domain reads DSGVTQTPKHLITATGQRVTLRCSPRSGDLSVYWYQQSLDQGLQFLIQYYNGEERAKGNILERFSAQQFPDLHSELNLSSLELGDSALYFCASSVGGTASAYEQYFGPGTRLTVT.

This clone was picked up one time. The rearrangement links TRBV7-8 to TRBJ2-5; perhaps TRBD2 as D (6 bases). The CDR3 loop spans 17 amino acids. The ends were cut back, 3 bases at V and 2 bases at J, with 19 bases in the middle. Germline V gives CDR1 SGHVS, CDR2 FQNEAQ. The CDR3 DNA sequence: TGTGCCAGCAGCTTCCCCTGGGCCCGCGGGAATCAAGAGACCCAGTACTTC. As protein: CASSFPWARGNQETQYF.

V is TRBV4-1 and J is TRBJ2-2; D possibly corresponds to TRBD2 (6 bases). Germline-derived CDR1 and CDR2 are MGHRA and YSYEKL. The CDR3 runs 18 residues. V was pared by 3 bases and J by 5 bases, with 22 bases between. For the CDR3, the DNA is TGCGCCAGCAGCCACCCCTCACGCCCGGGAGTAGCTACCGGGGAGCTGTTTTTT. Translated, it gives CASSHPSRPGVATGELFF.

The chain is built from TRBV5-1 and TRBJ1-2; the match to TRBD1 covers 8 bases. V shed 0 bases, J shed 4 bases, and the junction held 11 bases outside the gene matches. The V gene's germline CDR1 is SGHRS and CDR2 YFSETQ. The CDR3 loop spans 17 amino acids. The CDR3 DNA is TGCGCCAGCAGCTTGGTTCCAGGGGGCAAGGGGGTCTATGGCTACACCTTC. Its translation is CASSLVPGGKGVYGYTF.